A selection of T cell receptor beta chains follows, all from one sample in a study of cytomegalovirus exposure and HLA in healthy donors. Clones were sequenced by immunoSEQ multiplex PCR, and TCRdb holds only the in-frame ones, with some missing. The sample records approximately 98,000 clones, almost 96% being singletons. Sequencing was done on a sample of PBMCs. The receptor set was obtained from a young woman in good health and CMV-seronegative. CDR3s include the opening cysteine and the closing phenylalanine or tryptophan. Each record gives: clone size, J gene, D gene, V gene, CDR3 protein, CDR3 DNA. The D gene is left open where the match is weak. A clone size is listed for some rows: how often the clone was seen (once, few, many), or a class if it is expanded.

- TRBJ1-5 - TRBV18 CASSPPGGNQPQHF TGTGCCAGCTCACCACCGGGCGGCAATCAGCCCCAGCATTTT
- TRBJ1-5 - TRBV28 CASTKYGGNQPQHF TGTGCCAGCACCAAATACGGGGGGAATCAGCCCCAGCATTTT
- TRBJ2-7 - TRBV2 CAFKQYEQYF TGTGCCTTCAAACAGTACGAGCAGTACTTC
- TRBJ2-2 - TRBV13 CASSPGRGTNTGELFF TGTGCCAGCAGCCCAGGACGGGGGACGAACACCGGGGAGCTGTTTTTT
- TRBJ2-5 TRBD1 TRBV18 CASSVPGGTLETQYF TGTGCCAGCTCAGTACCAGGGGGCACTTTGGAGACCCAGTACTTC
- TRBJ1-5 - TRBV4-2 CASSQGVQGNQPQHF TGTGCCAGCAGCCAAGGAGTACAGGGAAATCAGCCCCAGCATTTT
- TRBJ1-5 - TRBV15 CATTSDKINQPQHF TGTGCCACAACCTCCGACAAGATCAATCAGCCCCAGCATTTT
- TRBJ2-3 - TRBV19 CASSREQGWTDTQYF TGTGCCAGTAGTCGGGAGCAGGGTTGGACAGATACGCAGTATTTT
- TRBJ1-6 TRBD1 TRBV19 CASSMGTGNSPLHF TGTGCCAGTAGTATGGGGACAGGGAATTCACCCCTCCACTTT
- TRBJ1-2 TRBD1 TRBV6-5 CASRQTGFYGYTF TGTGCCAGCAGGCAGACAGGGTTCTATGGCTACACCTTC
- TRBJ2-1 - TRBV6-5 CASSLVSSNEQFF TGTGCCAGCAGTTTGGTTAGCAGTAATGAGCAGTTCTTC
- TRBJ1-1 TRBD1 TRBV30 CAWSLDREAFF TGTGCCTGGAGCCTGGACAGGGAAGCTTTCTTT
- TRBJ1-2 TRBD1 TRBV18 CASSRETGLYGYTF TGTGCCAGCTCCAGGGAGACAGGGTTGTATGGCTACACCTTC
- TRBJ1-2 TRBD1 TRBV28 CASRRTGGSSYGYTF TGTGCCAGCAGACGGACAGGGGGCTCAAGTTATGGCTACACCTTC
- TRBJ2-7 TRBD1 TRBV6-1 CASSERTGGVYEQYF TGTGCCAGCAGTGAACGGACAGGGGGTGTCTACGAGCAGTACTTC
- TRBJ2-1 - TRBV4-2 CASSQDSGSVHNEQFF TGTGCCAGCAGCCAAGATTCAGGGTCAGTCCACAATGAGCAGTTCTTC
- TRBJ2-7 - TRBV5-5 CASRQWTAPYEQYF TGTGCCAGCAGACAGTGGACTGCCCCCTACGAGCAGTACTTC
- TRBJ2-5 - TRBV4-3 CASSRQSQETQYF TGCGCCAGCAGCCGACAGTCCCAAGAGACCCAGTACTTC
- TRBJ2-3 - TRBV4-2 CASSQERLGSGFAQYF TGTGCCAGCAGCCAAGAGAGACTAGGCTCGGGATTTGCGCAGTATTTT
- TRBJ1-3 - TRBV2 CASSRSSGNTIYF TGTGCCAGCAGCAGAAGCTCTGGAAACACCATATATTTT
once TRBJ2-7 TRBD1 TRBV4-2 CASSQLGDRTYEQYF TGTGCCAGCAGCCAACTGGGGGACAGGACCTACGAGCAGTACTTC
once TRBJ2-1 TRBD1 TRBV7-9 CASSLGTGASNEQFF TGTGCCAGCAGCCTCGGGACAGGGGCTAGTAATGAGCAGTTCTTC
- TRBJ2-7 TRBD1 TRBV15 CATSRFETGGYEQYF TGTGCCACCAGCAGATTCGAGACAGGGGGCTACGAGCAGTACTTC
- TRBJ1-2 - TRBV5-4 CASSLVADYGYTF TGTGCCAGCAGCTTGGTGGCAGACTATGGCTACACCTTC
- TRBJ1-1 TRBD1 TRBV18 CASSPTRQGLNTEAFF TGTGCCAGCTCACCAACCCGACAGGGCCTGAACACTGAAGCTTTCTTT
- TRBJ2-3 TRBD1 TRBV5-1 CASSVTRTGDPDTQYF TGCGCCAGCAGCGTCACCCGGACAGGGGACCCAGATACGCAGTATTTT
- TRBJ1-4 - TRBV27 CASSFPGEKLFF TGTGCCAGCAGTTTCCCGGGGGAAAAACTGTTTTTT
- TRBJ1-1 TRBD1 TRBV7-3 CASSLIRGPDTEAFF TGTGCCAGCAGCTTAATAAGGGGGCCGGACACTGAAGCTTTCTTT
- TRBJ2-7 - TRBV18 CASSPVEGASYEQYF TGTGCCAGCTCACCAGTGGAGGGGGCCTCCTACGAGCAGTACTTC
- TRBJ2-2 TRBD2 TRBV6-6 CATQGGTNTGELFF TGTGCCACTCAGGGAGGGACGAACACCGGGGAGCTGTTTTTT
- TRBJ2-1 TRBD1 TRBV7-9 CASSLARGTGTNEQFF TGTGCCAGCAGCTTAGCCCGGGGGACAGGGACAAATGAGCAGTTCTTC
- TRBJ1-1 - TRBV27 CASSSLRQVRTEAFF TGTGCCAGCAGTTCGTTACGACAGGTCCGCACTGAAGCTTTCTTT